Listed below are T cell receptor beta chains from one sample, sequenced in a study of blood T cell repertoires in COVID-19. Clones were read by immunoSEQ multiplex PCR, and TCRdb kept only the in-frame ones, dropping some. The repertoire consists of roughly 200,000 clones, with roughly nine tenths occurring once and the leading ten covering approximately 6.7%. The sample comprised peripheral blood. The source of these receptors is a man aged 35 to 55 with acute or convalescent COVID-19. CDR3s include the opening cysteine and the closing phenylalanine or tryptophan. Fields, in order: J gene, D gene, V gene, clone size, CDR3 DNA, CDR3 protein. The D gene is left open where the match is weak. The listing skips clone size in some rows; elsewhere it reads once, few, many or a size class.

j_call: TRBJ2-5; d_call: NA; v_call: TRBV21-1; clone_size: NA; cdr3_nt: TGTGCCAGCAGCAGGAGCTTCGGGACTCTCGCTGAGGAGACCCAGTACTTC; cdr3_aa: CASSRSFGTLAEETQYF
j_call: TRBJ2-7; d_call: NA; v_call: TRBV27; clone_size: NA; cdr3_nt: TGTGCCAGCAGCCTCCCCTCAGGGGCTGTGCAGTACTTC; cdr3_aa: CASSLPSGAVQYF
j_call: TRBJ2-7; d_call: NA; v_call: TRBV6-5; clone_size: NA; cdr3_nt: TGTGCCAGCAGTTTAGACATTTCCTACGAGCAGTACTTC; cdr3_aa: CASSLDISYEQYF
j_call: TRBJ2-3; d_call: NA; v_call: TRBV7-2; clone_size: NA; cdr3_nt: TGTGCCAGCAGCTCCCAGGGGGGTGGCTCGGGTACGCAGTATTTT; cdr3_aa: CASSSQGGGSGTQYF
j_call: TRBJ1-1; d_call: NA; v_call: TRBV27; clone_size: NA; cdr3_nt: TGTGCCAGCAGCCCCGGGGATGCGAACACTGAAGCTTTCTTT; cdr3_aa: CASSPGDANTEAFF
j_call: TRBJ2-5; d_call: NA; v_call: TRBV11-2; clone_size: NA; cdr3_nt: TGTGCCAGCAGCCCAAGGACAGTTGAAGAGACCCAGTACTTC; cdr3_aa: CASSPRTVEETQYF
j_call: TRBJ1-4; d_call: NA; v_call: TRBV29-1; clone_size: NA; cdr3_nt: TGCAGCGTTGGGCAGGGCCGAAAACTGTTTTTT; cdr3_aa: CSVGQGRKLFF
j_call: TRBJ2-5; d_call: NA; v_call: TRBV6-2/TRBV6-3; clone_size: NA; cdr3_nt: TGTGCCAGCAGTTACAGTCCCAGGCTGTACCAAGAGACCCAGTACTTC; cdr3_aa: CASSYSPRLYQETQYF
j_call: TRBJ2-1; d_call: TRBD2; v_call: TRBV7-2; clone_size: NA; cdr3_nt: TGTGCCAGCAGCTTTGGCGGGGGGGCTGCCTACAATGAGCAGTTCTTC; cdr3_aa: CASSFGGGAAYNEQFF
j_call: TRBJ2-1; d_call: TRBD1; v_call: TRBV5-5; clone_size: NA; cdr3_nt: TGTGCCAGCAGCTTGGGACAGGGGGCTGGTATAGGAGGTTTGAATGAGCAGTTCTTC; cdr3_aa: CASSLGQGAGIGGLNEQFF
j_call: TRBJ1-1; d_call: NA; v_call: TRBV7-8; clone_size: few; cdr3_nt: TGTGCCAGCAGCTTAAGCAGGGGCACTGAAGCTTTCTTT; cdr3_aa: CASSLSRGTEAFF
j_call: TRBJ2-3; d_call: TRBD2; v_call: TRBV7-2; clone_size: NA; cdr3_nt: TGTGCCAGCAGGCTGCTAGCGGGCAGCACAGATACGCAGTATTTT; cdr3_aa: CASRLLAGSTDTQYF
j_call: TRBJ2-5; d_call: NA; v_call: TRBV6-2/TRBV6-3; clone_size: NA; cdr3_nt: TGTGCCAGCAGCAAAGACAAGAGCTCGAAAGAGACCCAGTACTTC; cdr3_aa: CASSKDKSSKETQYF
j_call: TRBJ1-5; d_call: NA; v_call: TRBV30; clone_size: NA; cdr3_nt: TGTGCCTGGACCACAGGGCTCGGGCAGCCCCAGCATTTT; cdr3_aa: CAWTTGLGQPQHF
j_call: TRBJ2-3; d_call: NA; v_call: TRBV20-1; clone_size: few; cdr3_nt: TGCAGTCTAGAGGCAGATACGCAGTATTTT; cdr3_aa: CSLEADTQYF
j_call: TRBJ1-1; d_call: NA; v_call: TRBV19; clone_size: NA; cdr3_nt: TGTGCCAGTAGTATACGGGATTGGGGCACTGAAGCTTTCTTT; cdr3_aa: CASSIRDWGTEAFF
j_call: TRBJ1-1; d_call: TRBD1; v_call: TRBV6-4; clone_size: NA; cdr3_nt: TGTGCCAGCAGTGGCGACTCGGGACAGGCGATGAGGGCTTTCTTT; cdr3_aa: CASSGDSGQAMRAFF
j_call: TRBJ1-6; d_call: NA; v_call: TRBV27; clone_size: NA; cdr3_nt: TGTGCCAGCAGTTTATCCGGTCAGGGATCGGGCAATTCACCCCTCCACTTT; cdr3_aa: CASSLSGQGSGNSPLHF
j_call: TRBJ2-7; d_call: TRBD2; v_call: TRBV6-6; clone_size: NA; cdr3_nt: TGTGCCAGCAGTCATGCTAGCGGGGGGGCCCCCTACGAGCAGTACTTC; cdr3_aa: CASSHASGGAPYEQYF
j_call: TRBJ1-4; d_call: TRBD1; v_call: TRBV4-1; clone_size: NA; cdr3_nt: TGCGCCAGCAGCCCGGACAGGGGAGAGGAAAAACTGTTTTTT; cdr3_aa: CASSPDRGEEKLFF